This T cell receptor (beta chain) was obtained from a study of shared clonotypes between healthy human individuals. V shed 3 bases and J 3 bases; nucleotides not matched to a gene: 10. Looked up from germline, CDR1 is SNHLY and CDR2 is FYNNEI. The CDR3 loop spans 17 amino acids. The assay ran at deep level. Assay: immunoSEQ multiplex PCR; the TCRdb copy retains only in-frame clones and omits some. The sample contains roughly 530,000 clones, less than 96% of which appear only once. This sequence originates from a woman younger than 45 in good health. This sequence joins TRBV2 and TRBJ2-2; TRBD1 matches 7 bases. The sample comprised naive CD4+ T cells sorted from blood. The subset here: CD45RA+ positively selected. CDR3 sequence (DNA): TGTGCCAGCAGTGATAGTGTACAGGGGAGAGACACCGGGGAGCTGTTTTTT. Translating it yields CASSDSVQGRDTGELFF.